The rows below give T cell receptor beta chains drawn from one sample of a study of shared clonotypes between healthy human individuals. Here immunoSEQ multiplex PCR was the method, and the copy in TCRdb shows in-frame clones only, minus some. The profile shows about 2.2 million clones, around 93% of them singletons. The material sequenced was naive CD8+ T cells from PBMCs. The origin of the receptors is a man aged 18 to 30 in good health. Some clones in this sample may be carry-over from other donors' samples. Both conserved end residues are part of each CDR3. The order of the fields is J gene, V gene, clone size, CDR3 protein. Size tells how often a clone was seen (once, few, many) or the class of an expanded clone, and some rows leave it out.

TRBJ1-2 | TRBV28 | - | CASSPSRRGGAWGYTF
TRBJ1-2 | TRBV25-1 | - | CASSEYGRTYGYTF
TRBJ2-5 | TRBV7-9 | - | CASRQEETQYF
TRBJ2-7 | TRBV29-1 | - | CSVGDLGYEQYF
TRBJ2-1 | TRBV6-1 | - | CASSEPRPTHEQFF
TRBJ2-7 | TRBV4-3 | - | CASSQDASGRPSYEQYF
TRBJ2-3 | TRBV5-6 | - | CASSRSPGLVSTDTQYF
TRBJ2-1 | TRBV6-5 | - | CASSYIASSKNEQFF
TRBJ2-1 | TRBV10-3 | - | CAISEIGIYNEQFF
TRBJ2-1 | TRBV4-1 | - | CASSQTVSSYNEQFF
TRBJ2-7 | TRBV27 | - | CASSLSLAGFRLHEQYF
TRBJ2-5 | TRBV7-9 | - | CASSLWADRKETQYF
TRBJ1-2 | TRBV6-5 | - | CASSPDRIGYTF
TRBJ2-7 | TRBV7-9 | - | CASSLDLGVGEQYF
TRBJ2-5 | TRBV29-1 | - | CSVVTGFRETQYF
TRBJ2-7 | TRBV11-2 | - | CASSSGTSGRAYEQYF
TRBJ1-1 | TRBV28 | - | CASKRRAEAFF
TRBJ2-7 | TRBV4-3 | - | CASIKEQRTRERQYF
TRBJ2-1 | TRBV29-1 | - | CSVKGGINNEQFF
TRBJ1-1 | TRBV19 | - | CASSTRPLGPEAFF
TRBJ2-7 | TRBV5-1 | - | CASSLMGTAPTYEQYF
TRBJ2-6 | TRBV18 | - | CASSTTGAGANVLTF
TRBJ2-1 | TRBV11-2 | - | CASSVLPGGRTTGNEQFF
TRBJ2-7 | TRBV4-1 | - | CASSQEYSLAGVYEQYF
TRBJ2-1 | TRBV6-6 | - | CASSFPGNEQFF
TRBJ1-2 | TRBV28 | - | CASSYGTGDYTF
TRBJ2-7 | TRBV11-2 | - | CASSGRQGPYEQYF
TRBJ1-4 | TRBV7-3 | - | CASSLPGWPNEKLFF
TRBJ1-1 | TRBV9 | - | CASSPVLGGVAFF
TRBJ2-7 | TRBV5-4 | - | CASSLAGTGASYEQYF
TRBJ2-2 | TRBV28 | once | CASSHRQVYTGELFF
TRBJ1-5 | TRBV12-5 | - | CASGDSNQPQHF
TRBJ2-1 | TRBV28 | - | CASSPRDREYNEQFF
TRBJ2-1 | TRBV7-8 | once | CASSFGQGLGNEQFF
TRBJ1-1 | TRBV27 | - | CASTPRAMNTEAFF
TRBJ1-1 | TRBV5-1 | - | CASSTTGAEAFF
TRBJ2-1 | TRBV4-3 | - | CASSQVPSWNEQFF
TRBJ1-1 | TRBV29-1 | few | CSVEGGAYTEAFF
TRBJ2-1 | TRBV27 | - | CASSLRQAAYNEQFF
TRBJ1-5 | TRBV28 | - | CASSLEAGAMHQPQHF
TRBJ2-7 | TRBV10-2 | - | CASSLAEQYEQYF
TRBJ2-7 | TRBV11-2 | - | CASSLGGWGRDTYEQYF
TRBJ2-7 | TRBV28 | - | CASSLSTGLAGEQYF
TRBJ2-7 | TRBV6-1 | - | CASSRDGEQYF
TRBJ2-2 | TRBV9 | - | CASSRKLGGSNTGELFF
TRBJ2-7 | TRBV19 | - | CASMEQGASYEQYF
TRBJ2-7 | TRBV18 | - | CASSPLAGETYEQYF